The sequence of this T cell receptor (gamma chain) was determined in a study of γδ T cells in repeated Plasmodium falciparum infection. Overall study results and limits: In Vdelta2-negative, largely Vdelta1+, gammadelta repertoires, repeated controlled infections appeared to drive clonal selection waves. Over time and infection, Vgamma9/Vdelta2+ repertoires remained highly stable and polyclonal.

Flow sorting of PBMC yielded separate Vgamma9/Vdelta2+ and Vdelta2-negative gammadelta T cell populations for bulk repertoire analysis. Per the germline V gene, CDR1 is GITISATS and CDR2 is ISYDGTV (reference sequence). V shed 5 bases, J shed 8 bases, and the junction held 12 bases outside the gene matches. This CDR3 has 13 amino acids. As concerns this clone: What it binds is not known. A read error likely explains why the TCRdb protein, taken from a much larger clone, differs from this DNA's translation at residue 5; the protein shown is translated from the DNA.

Sequencing covered both gamma and delta TCR chains per sample. TCRdb re-called the multiplex PCR reads via CATT. The sample carries approximately 26,000 gamma-chain clones, about 3% recorded once. The receptor was derived from a pool of human donors (malaria-infected and uninfected, not separated). The chain links TRGV9 to TRGJ1 or TRGJ2. Matching the DNA to germline supplied the J gene, which TCRdb does not give. Sample: gamma-delta T cells from blood. The CDR3 reads CALWGVRGDKKLF. CDR3 coding DNA: TGTGCCTTGTGGGGGGTCCGCGGGGATAAGAAACTCTTT.